Sequencing of this T cell receptor (beta chain) was carried out in a study of blood T cell repertoires in COVID-19. This clone was seen a single time. In the authors' workflow: The authors estimated nucleated cell counts from reference gene primer amplification. Only in-frame clones appear in the TCRdb table, and some are missing; sequencing was by immunoSEQ multiplex PCR. For V, J and clone size, that table is used; D and trimming come from the DNA. The sample shows fewer than 350,000 clones, 75% to 90% of them seen only once. V dropped 3 bases and J dropped 3; count of bases not matched to a gene: 6. The CDR3 is 15 residues long. CDR1 and CDR2 from the germline V gene are MNHNS and SASEGT.

The clonotype comes from a man between 60 and 75 years old who had recovered from COVID-19. The chain joins TRBV6-1 to TRBJ2-7; TRBD1 matches 9 bases. The sequenced sample consisted of PBMCs or T cells enriched from blood (not recorded which). The CDR3 sequence is CASSDTGTGIYEQYF. CDR3 in DNA: TGTGCCAGCAGTGATACCGGGACAGGGATCTACGAGCAGTACTTC.